These 27 T cell receptor beta chains originate from one sample sequenced in a study of CD8 T cells in Susac syndrome (dated by TCRdb to between 2018 and 2020). Receptor libraries were prepared by the immunoSEQ multiplex PCR assay. RNA was extracted with the RNeasy kit and roughly 0.45 to 1 ug was reverse transcribed using random hexamers. The public reads were run again by TCRdb, first through fastp at Q25 and then through MiXCR, and only productive beta chains were kept. A single entry per CDR3 protein holds the most common genes and DNA from its merged rows. The sample has around 110,000 distinct CDR3 sequences on record, 96% of them singletons. Together, the top ten hold approximately 0.15% of the sample. Sequenced input: CD4+ T cells from PBMCs. The receptor source for this set is a human donor with Susac syndrome.

The chain is built from TRBV20-1 and TRBJ2-5; a weak D match, TRBD2 (6 bases). Trimming removed 7 bases from V and 4 bases from J, with 16 bases in between. Germline V gene data show CDR1 as DFQATT and CDR2 as SNEGSKA (reference sequence). The CDR3 loop spans 13 amino acids. CDR3 bases: TGCAGTGGGGTCGAAGGAGCGGGAGAGACCCAGTACTTC. This encodes CSGVEGAGETQYF.

This chain uses TRBV20-1 with TRBJ1-2; no definite D call. The CDR3 consists of 12 residues. Germline V lookup: CDR1 DFQATT, CDR2 SNEGSKA (reference sequence). V was pared by 6 bases and J by 0 bases, with 8 bases between. CDR3 loop: CSASSANYGYTF. The DNA of the CDR3 is TGCAGTGCCTCTTCAGCTAACTATGGCTACACCTTC.

V and J are TRBV27 and TRBJ1-1; D uncertain. Trimming left V 2 bases short and J 1 base short, with 2 bases between. CDR1 and CDR2 from the germline V gene are MNHEY and SMNVEV (reference sequence). The length of the CDR3 is 12 residues. CDR3 protein: CASSLPNTEAFF. As DNA, the CDR3 is TGTGCCAGCAGTTTACCGAACACTGAAGCTTTCTTT.

V is TRBV5-1 and J is TRBJ2-7; D possibly corresponds to TRBD1 (6 bases). This CDR3 has 16 amino acids. Germline CDR1 is SGHRS and CDR2 is YFSETQ. The ends were cut back, 0 bases at V and 8 bases at J, with 21 bases in the middle. The CDR3 DNA is TGCGCCAGCAGCTTGGAAGGACAGACCTCCCGGACGAAGCAGTACTTC. This encodes CASSLEGQTSRTKQYF.

V gene TRBV30 combines with J gene TRBJ2-5; 13 bases are shared with TRBD2. After removal of 5 bases from V and 6 bases from J, the junction contained 9 bases not matched to a gene. In germline, CDR1 is GTSNPN, CDR2 SVGIG (reference sequence). The CDR3 runs to 15 residues. Written as DNA, the CDR3 is TGTGCCTGGCTTCCGGGACTAGCGGGATCGCAGACCCAGTACTTC. As protein: CAWLPGLAGSQTQYF.

The chain joins TRBV20-1 to TRBJ2-7; TRBD2 matches at 9 bases. Trimming removed 2 bases from V and 5 bases from J; junction bases left unmatched: 4. The CDR3 has 13 residues. The V gene's germline CDR1 is DFQATT and CDR2 SNEGSKA (reference sequence). The CDR3 loop reads CSARLAGYNEQYF. CDR3 sequence (DNA): TGCAGTGCTAGACTAGCGGGATACAACGAGCAGTACTTC.

V is TRBV9 and J is TRBJ2-5; 7 nucleotides agree with TRBD2. The V gene end was trimmed by 0 bases and the J gene end by 1 base; junction bases not matched to a gene: 3. This CDR3 comprises 15 residues. Germline V lookup: CDR1 SGDLS, CDR2 YYNGEE. CDR3: CASSVGLAVQETQYF. As DNA, the CDR3 is TGTGCCAGCAGCGTAGGTCTAGCGGTCCAAGAGACCCAGTACTTC.

The chain joins TRBV12-2 to TRBJ2-5; the D call of TRBD1 is as the table states it, not checked on the DNA. TRBV12-2 is listed as a pseudogene. The CDR3 loop spans 12 amino acids. CDR3 in DNA: TGTGCAAGTCGAGAGGTCCCGGAGACCCAGTACTTC. Amino acids: CASREVPETQYF.

The chain combines TRBV3-1 with TRBJ2-2, with TRBD2 identical over 7 bases. V lost 4 bases to trimming and J lost 5 bases; unmatched junction nucleotides: 4. The CDR3 has 14 residues. CDR1 and CDR2 from the germline V gene are LGHDT and YNNKEL (reference sequence). CDR3 sequence: CASSPLAQTGELFF. The DNA of the CDR3 is TGTGCCAGCAGCCCACTAGCGCAAACCGGGGAGCTGTTTTTT.

The gene calls are TRBV29-1 and TRBJ2-7, with D possibly being TRBD1 (6 bases). The CDR3 is 13 amino acids. Germline loops: CDR1 SQVTM, CDR2 ANQGSEA. V lost 6 bases and J 4 bases, leaving 16 bases between the germline ends. In DNA, the CDR3 is TGCAGCGTGACGGGACAAGGGGTATACGAGCAGTACTTC. This translates into CSVTGQGVYEQYF.

The chain carries TRBV20-1 and TRBJ2-7; 8 nucleotides line up with TRBD2. The CDR3 loop spans 14 amino acids. CDR1 and CDR2 (germline): DFQATT, SNEGSKA (reference sequence). J lost 2 bases, V lost 2 bases, and 5 bases had no gene match. Here the CDR3 DNA reads TGCAGTGCTAGATGGAGCGGGAGCCCCTACGAGCAGTACTTC. Its translation: CSARWSGSPYEQYF.

The rearrangement uses TRBV20-1 and TRBJ1-1; D is unclear. The CDR3 has 11 amino acids. Germline CDR1 DFQATT, CDR2 SNEGSKA (reference sequence). Between the trimmed V and J ends, which lost 8 bases and 0 bases, there was a span of 7 bases. The CDR3 loop is CSQHLNTEAFF. CDR3 sequence (DNA): TGCAGTCAACACTTGAACACTGAAGCTTTCTTT.

V is TRBV5-1 and J is TRBJ2-1; 8 bases map to TRBD2. CDR3 length: 14 amino acids. V lost 5 bases, J lost 8 bases, and 9 bases stayed unmatched. CDR1 SGHRS and CDR2 YFSETQ come from the germline V gene. Written as DNA, the CDR3 is TGCGCCAGCAGAGACTCCCCGGGGGGGGATGAGCAGTTCTTC. Amino acid sequence: CASRDSPGGDEQFF. Looking up the rest from reference TRBV5-1 and TRBJ2-1 gives the full variable domain: KAGVTQTPRYLIKTRGQQVTLSCSPISGHRSVSWYQQTPGQGLQFLFEYFSETQRNKGNFPGRFSGRQFSNSRSEMNVSTLELGDSALYLCASRDSPGGDEQFFGPGTRLTVL.

The chain joins TRBV28 to TRBJ2-7; 13 nucleotides align to TRBD2. The CDR3 runs 15 residues. V lost 7 bases, J lost 4 bases, and 7 bases stayed unmatched. Germline assignment: CDR1 MDHEN and CDR2 SYDVKM. The chain's CDR3 is CASIRTSGRGYEQYF. The DNA of the CDR3 is TGTGCCAGCATACGGACTAGCGGGAGAGGATACGAGCAGTACTTC. Filled out from reference TRBV28 and TRBJ2-7, the complete variable domain reads DVKVTQSSRYLVKRTGEKVFLECVQDMDHENMFWYRQDPGLGLRLIYFSYDVKMKEKGDIPEGYSVSREKKERFSLILESASTNQTSMYLCASIRTSGRGYEQYFGPGTRLTVT.

The gene calls are TRBV19 and TRBJ2-7, with a weak D call TRBD2 (6 bases). CDR1 is LNHDA, CDR2 SQIVND, per germline (reference sequence). The V and J ends lost 2 bases and 4 bases respectively, with 21 bases between them. There are 17 residues in the CDR3. The CDR3 here is CASSISGPAGPRYEQYF. CDR3 coding DNA: TGTGCCAGTAGTATATCGGGGCCGGCGGGGCCCAGATACGAGCAGTACTTC.

The chain carries TRBV7-2 and TRBJ2-7; 9 bases align to TRBD2. The germline V gene has CDR1 SGHTA and CDR2 FQGNSA. The CDR3 covers 17 residues. V dropped 2 bases and J dropped 3; count of bases not matched to a gene: 11. The CDR3 reads CASSLLLAGADFYEQYF. CDR3 bases: TGTGCCAGCAGCTTACTATTAGCGGGAGCCGACTTCTACGAGCAGTACTTC. Variable domain in full (rest from reference TRBV7-2 and TRBJ2-7): GAGVSQSPSNKVTEKGKDVELRCDPISGHTALYWYRQSLGQGLEFLIYFQGNSAPDKSGLPSDRFSAERTGGSVSTLTIQRTQQEDSAVYLCASSLLLAGADFYEQYFGPGTRLTVT.

V is TRBV5-5 and J is TRBJ2-7; D may match TRBD1 or TRBD2 (5 bases each). The germline V and J ends were trimmed by 5 bases and 3 bases, with 15 bases remaining between them. Germline V lookup: CDR1 SGHKS, CDR2 YYEKEE (reference sequence). The CDR3 is made up of 14 amino acids. The CDR3 region has the DNA TGTGCCAGCAGTCGGGACCTATTAAGCTACGAGCAGTACTTC. Amino acid sequence: CASSRDLLSYEQYF.

The chain employs TRBV4-3 and TRBJ1-2; D is undetermined. The CDR3 loop spans 14 amino acids. V lost 1 base, J lost 4 bases, and 10 bases lay in between. The germline gives CDR1 LGHNA, CDR2 YSLEER. The CDR3 region is CASSQVSNGYGYTF. The CDR3 coding sequence is TGCGCCAGCAGCCAAGTATCCAACGGCTATGGCTACACCTTC.

This sequence joins TRBV28 and TRBJ2-4; D may correspond to TRBD1 or TRBD2 (5 bases each). CDR3 length: 13 residues. The V end was cut by 8 bases, the J end by 0 bases, with 8 bases between. Per germline, CDR1 MDHEN and CDR2 SYDVKM. CDR3 loop: CASGTVAKNIQYF. CDR3 DNA sequence: TGTGCCAGCGGGACGGTAGCCAAAAACATTCAGTACTTC.

The table lists this clonotype with a few counts. The V call is TRBV6-2 or TRBV6-3, the J call TRBJ2-7, with 7 bases matching TRBD2. V gave up 8 bases and J gave up 3 bases; unmatched junction bases: 10. Germline CDR1 reads MNHEY; CDR2 reads SVGEGT. The CDR3 length is 14 residues. CDR3 bases: TGTGCCAGCTCGCCGAGGGGAGGGAGCTACGAGCAGTACTTC. Protein: CASSPRGGSYEQYF.

In DNA form, the CDR3 reads TGTGCCAGCAGTGCCCAGCGAAGGGATGAGCAGTTCTTC. Translation gives CASSAQRRDEQFF. The V and J genes are TRBV6-4 and TRBJ2-1; D gene ambiguous. Germline V lookup: CDR1 MRHNA, CDR2 SNTAGT. V gave up 4 bases and J gave up 8 bases, with 12 bases separating them. This CDR3 spans 13 amino acids.

The CDR3 DNA reads as TGTGCCAGCAGTCCGCCTCGAGGCGGGAGGGCCGGCGAGCAGTACTTC. The encoded protein is CASSPPRGGRAGEQYF. The V gene is TRBV6-1, the J gene TRBJ2-7; 9 positions match TRBD2. V trimming: 5 bases; J trimming: 6 bases; junction bases outside the gene matches: 14. CDR1 MNHNS and CDR2 SASEGT come from the germline V gene. This CDR3 is built from 16 residues.

The CDR3 DNA sequence: TGCAGTGCTAGGGGACAGGGTAACACCGGGGAGCTGTTTTTT. This sequence encodes CSARGQGNTGELFF. This sequence joins TRBV20-1 and TRBJ2-2, with 9 bases fitting TRBD1. Germline V gene sequence: CDR1 DFQATT, CDR2 SNEGSKA (reference sequence). The CDR3 covers 14 residues. J lost 2 bases, V lost 3 bases, and 1 base had no gene match.

The table lists this clonotype with a count of one. The chain recombines TRBV6-5 with TRBJ1-4; D is possibly TRBD1 (6 bases). Trimming stripped 5 bases from V and 7 bases from J, with 17 bases between. Germline V CDR1 and CDR2: MNHEY, SVGAGI. The CDR3 sequence is 15 residues long. CDR3 in DNA: TGTGCCAGCAGTAGGGGGTTACCGGCGGGTGAAAAACTGTTTTTT. Encoded protein: CASSRGLPAGEKLFF.

This clonotype appeared once. The V and J genes are TRBV7-2 and TRBJ2-1, with 7 bases aligning to TRBD1. The CDR3 has 12 amino acids. Germline CDR1 SGHTA, CDR2 FQGNSA. V gave up 3 bases and J gave up 10 bases; unmatched junction bases: 3. In nucleotides, the CDR3 is TGTGCCAGCAGCTTGGGGACAGCCGAGCAGTTCTTC. Protein: CASSLGTAEQFF.

This clonotype came up once. J is TRBJ1-2 and V is TRBV7-9; no clear D gene. Between the trimmed V and J ends, which lost 1 base and 8 bases, there was a span of 14 bases. The CDR3 length is 14 residues. CDR1 and CDR2 (germline): SEHNR, FQNEAQ (reference sequence). DNA of the CDR3: TGTGCCAGCAGCTTAGGGCCGTCACTCGGGGGCTACACCTTC. Residues: CASSLGPSLGGYTF.

The chain uses TRBV6-5 and TRBJ2-1; possibly TRBD1 or TRBD2 for D (5 bases each). Trimming left V 4 bases short and J 7 bases short, with 14 bases between. Per germline, CDR1 MNHEY and CDR2 SVGAGI. This CDR3 has 14 amino acids. CDR3 nucleotide sequence: TGTGCCAGCAGTTTGCCGGGACGGCAAAATGAGCAGTTCTTC. Translated: CASSLPGRQNEQFF.